The TCR beta chain described here comes from a study of blood T cell repertoires in COVID-19. The length of the CDR3 is 15 residues. V lost 2 bases and J 7 bases, leaving 14 bases between the germline ends. Germline V gene lookup returns CDR1 SGHVS and CDR2 FQNEAQ. The data were produced by immunoSEQ multiplex PCR, yet TCRdb's version contains in-frame clones alone and is incomplete. This sample carries about 65,000 clones, over 75% of them seen once, and the ten largest clones take 15%. The sample was peripheral blood. The chain links TRBV7-8 to TRBJ1-4, with D perhaps TRBD1 (5 bases). The source of this sequence is a man older than 75 with acute or convalescent COVID-19. The CDR3 sequence: CASSLWAGNIEKLFF. DNA for the CDR3: TGTGCCAGCAGCTTATGGGCAGGGAATATTGAAAAACTGTTTTTT.